This is a list of T cell receptor beta chains from one sample in a study of early T cells in non-severe SARS-CoV-2 infection. TCRdb reprocessed the 5' RACE reads with MiXCR, giving one entry per CDR3 protein. The sample records about 76,000 distinct CDR3 sequences, roughly 16% being singletons. The sequencing input was whole blood. These receptors originate from an adult who was a healthcare worker with PCR-confirmed SARS-CoV-2 infection or an uninfected control (not recorded which). The CDR3 runs from the conserved cysteine through the conserved F or W. The D gene is left open where the match is weak. Part of the rows lack a size; the others show once, few, many or a class for expanded clones.

>TRBJ2-5|TRBV18|-|TRBD2
TGTGCCAGCTCACCACCGACTAGCCCCTCGGGAGAGACCCAGTACTTC
CASSPPTSPSGETQYF
>TRBJ2-2|TRBV2|many|TRBD2
TGTGCCAGCAGTGAGGGGAGTAGCGGGAACTCGAACACCGGGGAGCTGTTTTTT
CASSEGSSGNSNTGELFF
>TRBJ2-1|TRBV6-1|many|-
TGTGCCAGCAGTTCCGGGGACTGGAGCTCCTACAATGAGCAGTTCTTC
CASSSGDWSSYNEQFF
>TRBJ1-3|TRBV12-3/TRBV12-4|few|-
TGTGCCAGCAGTTTGCGAGGCGGGACTGAAAACACCATATATTTT
CASSLRGGTENTIYF
>TRBJ2-2|TRBV7-9|many|TRBD1
TGTGCCAGCAGCTTAGGAGGGACAGGGTTCAACACCGGGGAGCTGTTTTTT
CASSLGGTGFNTGELFF
>TRBJ2-6|TRBV11-2|few|-
TGTGCCAGCCGATCGCCCGGGGCCCTCTCTGGGGCCAACGTCCTGACTTTC
CASRSPGALSGANVLTF
>TRBJ2-7|TRBV29-1|-|-
TGCAGCGCATTGGACGTCGCAGAGCAGTACTTC
CSALDVAEQYF
>TRBJ2-5|TRBV7-2|-|TRBD2
TGTGCCAGCAGCGCCGAACTAGCGGGAGGGCTCTACCAAGAGACCCAGTACTTC
CASSAELAGGLYQETQYF
>TRBJ2-1|TRBV20-1|many|-
TGCAGTGCTCCGGGAACGACTTACAATGAGCAGTTCTTC
CSAPGTTYNEQFF
>TRBJ1-2|TRBV5-1|-|TRBD1
TGCGCCAGCAGCTCGTATCGGGGGACAGCATACTATGGCTACACCTTC
CASSSYRGTAYYGYTF
>TRBJ2-1|TRBV10-1|-|TRBD2
TGCGCCAGCAGTGAGACTAGCGGGTTTACGGGTGAGCAGTTCTTC
CASSETSGFTGEQFF
>TRBJ2-3|TRBV20-1|few|TRBD1
TGCAGTGCCACGAAACGACAGGGGGCAAATACGCAGTATTTT
CSATKRQGANTQYF
>TRBJ2-3|TRBV7-2|-|TRBD1
TGTGCCAGCAGCTCCGGCCGACAGGGAGATACGCAGTATTTT
CASSSGRQGDTQYF
>TRBJ2-5|TRBV11-2|many|-
TGTGCCAGCAGCCTAGGGTGGGGAAAAGAGACCCAGTACTTC
CASSLGWGKETQYF
>TRBJ2-1|TRBV18|-|-
TGTGCCAGCTCAAACAACAATGAGGGGAATGAGCAGTTCTTC
CASSNNNEGNEQFF
>TRBJ1-2|TRBV15|-|-
TGTGCCACCAGCAGAGATACTTCGGGATTCTCTGGCTACACCTTC
CATSRDTSGFSGYTF
>TRBJ1-1|TRBV7-3|-|-
TGTGCCAGCAGCTTCCGACGGGACACTGAAGCTTTCTTT
CASSFRRDTEAFF
>TRBJ1-5|TRBV5-6|many|TRBD1
TGTGCCAGCAGCATCGGGGACAGGAATCAGCCCCAGCATTTT
CASSIGDRNQPQHF
>TRBJ1-5|TRBV20-1|few|-
TGCAGTGCTAGAGAGGACCGCAATCAGCCCCAGCATTTT
CSAREDRNQPQHF
>TRBJ1-4|TRBV7-8|many|TRBD1
TGTGCCAGCAGCCCGACAGGGGAAGGTGAAAAACTGTTTTTT
CASSPTGEGEKLFF
>TRBJ1-3|TRBV2|few|-
TGTGCCAGCAAGGGGACGGTGAGCTCTGGAAACACCATATATTTT
CASKGTVSSGNTIYF
>TRBJ2-1|TRBV29-1|-|-
TGCAGCGTTGAAGGGGAAGGGATCCGCACCTACAATGAGCAGTTCTTC
CSVEGEGIRTYNEQFF
>TRBJ2-2|TRBV18|many|-
TGTGCCAGCTCAACGGGCCAGCAGACCGGGGAGCTGTTTTTT
CASSTGQQTGELFF
>TRBJ2-1|TRBV10-2|many|TRBD2
TGCGCCAGCAGTAGCGGGACCAATGAGCAGTTCTTC
CASSSGTNEQFF
>TRBJ2-5|TRBV7-7|-|-
TGTGCTAGCAGCTTAGATAGGGGCGGTGAGACCCAGTACTTC
CASSLDRGGETQYF
>TRBJ2-1|TRBV11-2|few|TRBD2
TGTGCCAGCAGCTCGGGAACTAGCGGTTATTACAATGAGCAGTTCTTC
CASSSGTSGYYNEQFF
>TRBJ2-7|TRBV4-1|-|-
TGCGCCAGCAGCCAAGCAGGGGAGTACGAGCAGTACTTC
CASSQAGEYEQYF
>TRBJ2-1|TRBV5-1|-|TRBD1
TGCGCCAGCAGCTCGACAGGGGGAGAGCAGTTCTTC
CASSSTGGEQFF
>TRBJ2-1|TRBV11-3|few|TRBD1
TGTGCCAGCAGATGGCAGGGGGTAGCCCTCTCCAATGAGCAGTTCTTC
CASRWQGVALSNEQFF
>TRBJ1-1|TRBV4-1|few|-
TGCGCCAGCAGCCCAACCCAGGGGATTATGAACACTGAAGCTTTCTTT
CASSPTQGIMNTEAFF
>TRBJ1-5|TRBV12-3/TRBV12-4|-|-
TGTGCCAGCAGTTTAAATAGCGATCAGCCCCAGCATTTT
CASSLNSDQPQHF